This T cell receptor (beta chain) was recorded in a study of T-cell memory formation after mild COVID-19 (dated by TCRdb to about 2021). Regarding the complete study: TCR sequence clusters from the two donors were largely donor specific. T-cell clones expanding and contracting after mild COVID-19 in two donors were tracked by longitudinal TCRalpha and TCRbeta repertoire sequencing. The cohort comprised two young, previously healthy adult volunteers, one female and one male.

The cysteine opens and the phenylalanine closes a CDR3 of 16 amino acids. The kept DNA is CDR3 alone, 48 bases in frame from the first base. After removal of 2 bases from V and 7 bases from J, the junction retains 11 bases not matched to a gene. CDR1 and CDR2 are read off the germline V gene as SGDLS and YYNGEE. The sample holds a few counts of this clonotype. It lacks a known antigen. It has no much larger one-base neighbor in the sample; base qualities were not kept. The data were produced on an Illumina NovaSeq 6000. TCRalpha and TCRbeta cDNA libraries were built by 5'RACE with constant-segment primers, adding sample barcodes and unique molecular identifiers. Trizol reagent was used to extract RNA from every sample. The libraries were amplified in two PCR steps, and the second step added a second sample barcode and Illumina TruSeq adapters. Sequencing of libraries was performed on an Illumina NovaSeq with 2 x 150 bp paired-end reads. The published analysis was carried out like this. Demultiplexing of reads and collapsing into UMI-guided consensus sequences were performed with migec v1.2.7. Using mixcr v2.1.11, the UMI consensuses were aligned to TRA and TRB V and J templates and assembled into clonotypes. Expanded or contracted clonotypes were those called significant by both edgeR and NoisET, with noise models trained on biological replicates. For edgeR calls, a false discovery rate-adjusted p below 0.01 and a log2 fold-change threshold of 1 were applied. As an exploratory analysis of dynamics, PCA with hierarchical clustering was applied to max-normalized trajectories of the 1000 most abundant clonotypes. The CD4 or CD8 phenotype of responding clones was assigned using the separately sequenced CD4+ and CD8+ repertoires. TCRdb reanalyzed the raw reads on its own, using fastp at Q25 for trimming and MiXCR for clone calling, and kept in-frame beta chains. All rows with the same CDR3 protein become a single entry with the most common DNA and genes. What appears here as the V and J calls and clone size reflects TCRdb's work, not the paper's. Present in this sample are under 450,000 distinct CDR3 sequences, around a fifth of which were seen just once. 21% of the sample lies in the top ten.

The study at large found these results: Balanced CD4/CD8 phenotypes were observed for clones contracting from day 15 to 85, whereas a bias towards CD4+ was observed for a second wave of clones expanding from day 15 to 37. Only a couple of mild cases were covered in the study, and larger cohorts including severe cases with pre-infection samples were considered necessary. The second-wave clones that peaked on day 37 were not confirmed to be SARS-CoV-2 specific. Some responding clones were found in pre-infection memory, which suggests that pre-existing cross-reactive memory T cells took part in the SARS-CoV-2 response. Contracting CD4+ clones turned up mainly in the CM and EM memory subsets, whereas EMRA was where CD8+ clones were enriched.

Ficoll-Paque density gradient centrifugation was used to isolate PBMCs. Sequencing was done on a sample of PBMCs or a T cell subset sorted from them (not recorded which). This chain joins TRBV9 to TRBJ2-1, and 8 bases in between align with TRBD2. The TCR originated in a young man who had mild COVID-19 (a few samples of this study predate the infection). The sample titles of this study are shuffled in the database, so cell type and time point are left out; the donor was told from shared clones. At the DNA level, the sequence is TGTGCCAGCAGCGTTGGTTGGCGGGGGGCGGGAAATGAGCAGTTCTTC. The resulting protein is CASSVGWRGAGNEQFF.